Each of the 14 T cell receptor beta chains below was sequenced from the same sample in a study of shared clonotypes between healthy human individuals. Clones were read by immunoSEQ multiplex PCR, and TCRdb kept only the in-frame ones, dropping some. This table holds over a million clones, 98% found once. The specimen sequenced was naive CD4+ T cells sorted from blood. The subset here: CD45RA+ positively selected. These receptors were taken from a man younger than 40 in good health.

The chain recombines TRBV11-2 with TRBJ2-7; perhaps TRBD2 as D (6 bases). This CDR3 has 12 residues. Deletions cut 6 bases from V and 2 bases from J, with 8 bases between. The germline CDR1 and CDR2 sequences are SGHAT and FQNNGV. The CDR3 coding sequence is TGTGCCAGCAGGCAGCGGGCCTACGAGCAGTACTTC. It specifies CASRQRAYEQYF.

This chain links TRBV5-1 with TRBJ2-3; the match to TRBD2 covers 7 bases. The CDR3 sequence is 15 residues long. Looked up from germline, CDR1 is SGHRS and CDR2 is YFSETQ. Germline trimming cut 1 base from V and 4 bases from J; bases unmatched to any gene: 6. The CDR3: CASSLFGGSSDTQYF. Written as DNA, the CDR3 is TGCGCCAGCAGCTTGTTTGGCGGGAGTTCAGATACGCAGTATTTT. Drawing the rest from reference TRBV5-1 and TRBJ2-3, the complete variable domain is KAGVTQTPRYLIKTRGQQVTLSCSPISGHRSVSWYQQTPGQGLQFLFEYFSETQRNKGNFPGRFSGRQFSNSRSEMNVSTLELGDSALYLCASSLFGGSSDTQYFGPGTRLTVL.

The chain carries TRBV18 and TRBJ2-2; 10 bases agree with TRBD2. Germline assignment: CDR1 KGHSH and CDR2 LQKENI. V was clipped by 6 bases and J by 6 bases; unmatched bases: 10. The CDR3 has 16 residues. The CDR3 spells CASSLSSGSTAGELFF. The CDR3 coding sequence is TGTGCCAGCTCGCTGTCTAGCGGGAGTACGGCCGGGGAGCTGTTTTTT.

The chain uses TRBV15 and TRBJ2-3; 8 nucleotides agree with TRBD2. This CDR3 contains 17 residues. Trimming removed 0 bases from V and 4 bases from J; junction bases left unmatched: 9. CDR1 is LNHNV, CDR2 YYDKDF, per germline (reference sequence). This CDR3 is CATSRDLSGSGADTQYF. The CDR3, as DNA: TGTGCCACCAGCAGAGATTTGAGCGGGAGTGGTGCAGATACGCAGTATTTT.

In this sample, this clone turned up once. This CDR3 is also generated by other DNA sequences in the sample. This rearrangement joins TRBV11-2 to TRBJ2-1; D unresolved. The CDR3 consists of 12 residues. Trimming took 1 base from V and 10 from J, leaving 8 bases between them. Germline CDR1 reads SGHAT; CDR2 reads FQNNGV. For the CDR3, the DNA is TGTGCCAGCAGCTTAGTCGGTGGGGAGCAGTTCTTC. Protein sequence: CASSLVGGEQFF.

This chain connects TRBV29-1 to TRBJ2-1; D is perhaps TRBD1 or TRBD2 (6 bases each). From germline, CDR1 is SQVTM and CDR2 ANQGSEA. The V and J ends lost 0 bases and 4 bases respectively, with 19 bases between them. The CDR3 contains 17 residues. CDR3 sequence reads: CSVEDRGDGGPYNEQFF. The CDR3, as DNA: TGCAGCGTTGAAGATAGGGGGGACGGGGGACCGTACAATGAGCAGTTCTTC.

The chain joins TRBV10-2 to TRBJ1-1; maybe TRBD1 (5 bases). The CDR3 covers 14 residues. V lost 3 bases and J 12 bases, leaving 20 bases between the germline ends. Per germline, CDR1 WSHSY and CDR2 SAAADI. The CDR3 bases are TGCGCCAGCAGTGAAATTTCTAGGGGCGTGAGGACTTTCTTT. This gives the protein CASSEISRGVRTFF.

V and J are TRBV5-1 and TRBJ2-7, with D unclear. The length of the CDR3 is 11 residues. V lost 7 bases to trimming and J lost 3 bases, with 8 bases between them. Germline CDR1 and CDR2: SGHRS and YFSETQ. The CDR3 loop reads CASGLNYEQYF. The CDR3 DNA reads TGCGCCAGCGGGTTAAACTACGAGCAGTACTTC.

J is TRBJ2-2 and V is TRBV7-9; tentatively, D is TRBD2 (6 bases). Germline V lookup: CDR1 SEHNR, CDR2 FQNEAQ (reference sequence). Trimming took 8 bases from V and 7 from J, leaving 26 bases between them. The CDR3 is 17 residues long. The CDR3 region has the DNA TGTGCCAGCGGAGGGCGACAGCCAATAAGCCGCGGCGGGGAGCTGTTTTTT. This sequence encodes CASGGRQPISRGGELFF. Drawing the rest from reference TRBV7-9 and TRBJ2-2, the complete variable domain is DTGVSQNPRHKITKRGQNVTFRCDPISEHNRLYWYRQTLGQGPEFLTYFQNEAQLEKSRLLSDRFSAERPKGSFSTLEIQRTEQGDSAMYLCASGGRQPISRGGELFFGEGSRLTVL.

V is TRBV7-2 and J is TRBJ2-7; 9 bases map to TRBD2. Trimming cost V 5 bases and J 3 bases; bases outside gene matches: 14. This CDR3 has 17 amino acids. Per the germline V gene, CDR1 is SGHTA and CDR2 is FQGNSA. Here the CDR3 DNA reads TGTGCCAGCAGCCCACTAATCCCTCCTAGCGGGGACTACGAGCAGTACTTC. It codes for CASSPLIPPSGDYEQYF.

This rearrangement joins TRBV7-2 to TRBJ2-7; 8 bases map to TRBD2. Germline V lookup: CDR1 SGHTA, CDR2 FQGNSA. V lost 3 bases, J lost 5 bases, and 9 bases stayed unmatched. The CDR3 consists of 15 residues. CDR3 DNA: TGTGCCAGCAGCTTCCTAGCGGGTGTCTTCGACGAGCAGTACTTC. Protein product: CASSFLAGVFDEQYF.

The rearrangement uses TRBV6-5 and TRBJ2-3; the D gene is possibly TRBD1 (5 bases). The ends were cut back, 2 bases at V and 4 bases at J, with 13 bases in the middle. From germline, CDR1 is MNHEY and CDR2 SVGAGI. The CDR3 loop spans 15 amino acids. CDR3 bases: TGTGCCAGCAGTTACGACAGCCCGGCAGCAGATACGCAGTATTTT. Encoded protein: CASSYDSPAADTQYF.

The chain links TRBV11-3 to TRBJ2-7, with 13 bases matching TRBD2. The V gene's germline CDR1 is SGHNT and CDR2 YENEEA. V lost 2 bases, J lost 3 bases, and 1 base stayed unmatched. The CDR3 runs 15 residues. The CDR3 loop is CASSLRTSGSYEQYF. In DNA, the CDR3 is TGTGCCAGCAGCTTACGGACTAGCGGGAGCTACGAGCAGTACTTC.

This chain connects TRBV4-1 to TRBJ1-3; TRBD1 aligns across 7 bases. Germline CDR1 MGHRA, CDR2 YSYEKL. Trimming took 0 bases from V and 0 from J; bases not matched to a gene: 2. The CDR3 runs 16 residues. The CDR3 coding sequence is TGCGCCAGCAGCCAAGAAGACAGGGTCTCTGGAAACACCATATATTTT. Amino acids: CASSQEDRVSGNTIYF.